Sequencing of this TCR beta chain was carried out in a study of immune evolution from preneoplasia to lung adenocarcinoma. Assay: immunoSEQ multiplex PCR; the TCRdb copy retains only in-frame clones and omits some. Of about 21,000 clones listed, 75% are singletons. The clonotype comes from a person in their sixties or seventies with lung adenocarcinoma. Sequenced: FFPE invasive lung adenocarcinoma tissue.

CDR3 nucleotide sequence: TGCGCCAGCAGCCAAGATGTAGGACTAGCGACGGGTGAGCAGTACTTC. Translating gives CASSQDVGLATGEQYF. The chain uses TRBV4-1 and TRBJ2-7; 9 nucleotides match TRBD2. This CDR3 comprises 16 residues. Looked up from germline, CDR1 is MGHRA and CDR2 is YSYEKL. The ends lost 0 bases at V and 7 bases at J; junction bases unmatched: 10.